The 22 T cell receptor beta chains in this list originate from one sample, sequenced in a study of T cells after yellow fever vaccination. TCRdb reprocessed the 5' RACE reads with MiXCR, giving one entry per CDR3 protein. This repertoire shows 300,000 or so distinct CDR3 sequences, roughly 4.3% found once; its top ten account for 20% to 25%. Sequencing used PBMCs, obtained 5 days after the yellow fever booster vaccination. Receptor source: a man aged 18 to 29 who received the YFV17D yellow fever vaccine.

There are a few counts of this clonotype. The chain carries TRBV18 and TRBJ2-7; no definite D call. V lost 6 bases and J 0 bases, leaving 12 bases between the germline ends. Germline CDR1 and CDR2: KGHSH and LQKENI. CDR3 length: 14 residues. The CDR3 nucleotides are TGTGCCAGCTCGTCGCCGGAGAGCTCCTACGAGCAGTACTTC. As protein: CASSSPESSYEQYF.

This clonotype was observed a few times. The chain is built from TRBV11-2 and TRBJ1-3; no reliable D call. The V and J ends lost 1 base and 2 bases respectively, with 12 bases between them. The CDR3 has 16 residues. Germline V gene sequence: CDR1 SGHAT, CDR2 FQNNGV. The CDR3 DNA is TGTGCCAGCAGCTTAGTGTATGCCACCACTGGAAACACCATATATTTT. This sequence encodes CASSLVYATTGNTIYF.

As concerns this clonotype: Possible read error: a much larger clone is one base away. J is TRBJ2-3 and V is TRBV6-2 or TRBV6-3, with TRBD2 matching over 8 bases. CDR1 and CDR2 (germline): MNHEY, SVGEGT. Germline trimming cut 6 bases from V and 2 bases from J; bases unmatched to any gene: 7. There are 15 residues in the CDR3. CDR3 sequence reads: CASRLTRGATDTQYF. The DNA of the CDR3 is TGTGCCAGCAGATTGACGCGGGGGGCCACAGATACGCAGTATTTT.

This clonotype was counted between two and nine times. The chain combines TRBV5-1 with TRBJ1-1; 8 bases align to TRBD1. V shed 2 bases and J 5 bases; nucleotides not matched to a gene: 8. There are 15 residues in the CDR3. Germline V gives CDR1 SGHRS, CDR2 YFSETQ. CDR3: CASSFQLQGGTEAFF. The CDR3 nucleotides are TGCGCCAGCAGCTTTCAGTTACAGGGGGGGACTGAAGCTTTCTTT.

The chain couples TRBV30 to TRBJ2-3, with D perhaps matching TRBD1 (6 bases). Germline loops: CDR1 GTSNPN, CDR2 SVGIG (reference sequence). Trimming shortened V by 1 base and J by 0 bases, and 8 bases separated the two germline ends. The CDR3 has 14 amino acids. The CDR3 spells CAWSGTGSTDTQYF. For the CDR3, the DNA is TGTGCCTGGAGTGGAACAGGGAGCACAGATACGCAGTATTTT.

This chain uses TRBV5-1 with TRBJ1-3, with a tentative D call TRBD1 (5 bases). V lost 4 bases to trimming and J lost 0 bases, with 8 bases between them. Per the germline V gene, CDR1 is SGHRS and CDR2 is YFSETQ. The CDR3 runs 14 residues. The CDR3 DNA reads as TGCGCCAGCAGCCTACAGGACTCTGGAAACACCATATATTTT. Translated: CASSLQDSGNTIYF.

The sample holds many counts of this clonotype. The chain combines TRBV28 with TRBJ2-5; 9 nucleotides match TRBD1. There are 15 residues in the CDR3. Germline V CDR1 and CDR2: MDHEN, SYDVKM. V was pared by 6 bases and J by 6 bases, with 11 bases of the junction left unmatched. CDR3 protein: CASSPSGQGMKTQYF. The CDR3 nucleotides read TGTGCCAGCAGCCCATCCGGACAGGGGATGAAGACCCAGTACTTC. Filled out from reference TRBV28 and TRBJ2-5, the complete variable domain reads DVKVTQSSRYLVKRTGEKVFLECVQDMDHENMFWYRQDPGLGLRLIYFSYDVKMKEKGDIPEGYSVSREKKERFSLILESASTNQTSMYLCASSPSGQGMKTQYFGPGTRLLVL.

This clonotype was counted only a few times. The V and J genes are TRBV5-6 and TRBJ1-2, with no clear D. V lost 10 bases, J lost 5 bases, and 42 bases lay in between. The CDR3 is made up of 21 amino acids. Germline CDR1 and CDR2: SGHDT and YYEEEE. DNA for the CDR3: TGTGCCTCTACATGGTACCCCCCCAACGCCAAGACCGTAGACGAGAGATATGGCTACACCTTC. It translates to CASTWYPPNAKTVDERYGYTF.

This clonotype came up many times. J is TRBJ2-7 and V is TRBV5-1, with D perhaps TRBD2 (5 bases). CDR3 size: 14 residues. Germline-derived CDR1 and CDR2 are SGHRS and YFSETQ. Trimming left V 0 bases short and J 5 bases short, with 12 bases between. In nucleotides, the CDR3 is TGCGCCAGCAGCTTGGGTTCCCCGGAGGACGAGCAGTACGTC. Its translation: CASSLGSPEDEQYV.

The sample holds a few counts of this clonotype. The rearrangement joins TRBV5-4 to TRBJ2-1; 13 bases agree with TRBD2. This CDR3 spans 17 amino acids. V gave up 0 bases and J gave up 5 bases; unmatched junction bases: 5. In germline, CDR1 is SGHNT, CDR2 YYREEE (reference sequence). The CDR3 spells CASSLGTSGGVNNEQFF. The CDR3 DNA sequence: TGTGCCAGCAGCTTGGGGACTAGCGGGGGAGTTAACAATGAGCAGTTCTTC. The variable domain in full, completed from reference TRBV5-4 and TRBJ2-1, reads ETGVTQSPTHLIKTRGQQVTLRCSSQSGHNTVSWYQQALGQGPQFIFQYYREEENGRGNFPPRFSGLQFPNYSSELNVNALELDDSALYLCASSLGTSGGVNNEQFFGPGTRLTVL.

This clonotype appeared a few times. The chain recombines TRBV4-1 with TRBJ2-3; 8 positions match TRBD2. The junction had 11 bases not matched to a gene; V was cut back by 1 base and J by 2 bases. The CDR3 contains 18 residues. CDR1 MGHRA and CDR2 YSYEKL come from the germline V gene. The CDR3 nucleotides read TGCGCCAGCAGCCAAGTCCCCCCGGGACTAGGGATCACAGATACGCAGTATTTT. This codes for CASSQVPPGLGITDTQYF.

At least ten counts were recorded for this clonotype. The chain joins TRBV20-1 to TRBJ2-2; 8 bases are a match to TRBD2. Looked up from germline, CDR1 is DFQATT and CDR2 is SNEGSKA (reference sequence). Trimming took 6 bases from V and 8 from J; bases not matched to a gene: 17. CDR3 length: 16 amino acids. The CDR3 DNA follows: TGCAGTGCCAGCCGGCCGGGACTAGGGGAGTCGGGGGAGCTGTTTTTT. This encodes CSASRPGLGESGELFF.

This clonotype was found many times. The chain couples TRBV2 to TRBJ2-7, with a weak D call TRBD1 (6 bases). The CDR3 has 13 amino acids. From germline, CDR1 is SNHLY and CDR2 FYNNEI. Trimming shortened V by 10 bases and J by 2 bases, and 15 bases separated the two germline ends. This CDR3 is CATTGTLTYEQYF. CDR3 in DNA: TGTGCCACCACCGGGACACTGACCTACGAGCAGTACTTC.

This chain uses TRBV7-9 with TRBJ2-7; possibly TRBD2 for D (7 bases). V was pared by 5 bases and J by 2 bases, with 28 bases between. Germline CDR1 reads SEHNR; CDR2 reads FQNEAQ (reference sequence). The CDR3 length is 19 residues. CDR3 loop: CASSRPPPGGLYKPYEQYV. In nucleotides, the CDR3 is TGTGCCAGCAGCCGCCCACCCCCGGGGGGCTTATATAAACCCTACGAGCAGTACGTC.

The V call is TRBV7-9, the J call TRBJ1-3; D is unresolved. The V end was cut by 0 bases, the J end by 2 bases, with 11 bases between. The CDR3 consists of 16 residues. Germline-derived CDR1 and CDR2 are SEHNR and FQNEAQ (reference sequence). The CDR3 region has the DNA TGTGCCAGCAGCTTAGCGAGGGCCACGGCTGGAAACACCATATATTTT. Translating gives CASSLARATAGNTIYF.

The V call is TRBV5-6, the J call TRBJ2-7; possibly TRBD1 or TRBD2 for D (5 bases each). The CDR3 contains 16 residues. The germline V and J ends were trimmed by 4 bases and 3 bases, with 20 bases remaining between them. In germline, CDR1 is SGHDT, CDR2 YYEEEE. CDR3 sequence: CASSPPGAGRSYEQYV. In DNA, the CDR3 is TGTGCCAGCAGCCCCCCCGGGGCCGGCAGAAGCTACGAGCAGTACGTC.

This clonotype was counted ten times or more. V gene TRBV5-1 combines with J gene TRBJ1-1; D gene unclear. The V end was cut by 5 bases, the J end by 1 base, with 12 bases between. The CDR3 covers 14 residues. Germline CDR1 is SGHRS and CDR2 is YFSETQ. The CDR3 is CASRLGGENTEAFF. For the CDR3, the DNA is TGCGCCAGCAGGCTTGGTGGGGAGAACACTGAAGCTTTCTTT.

CDR3 protein: CASSSGHNYEQYF. The CDR3 bases are TGTGCCAGCAGTTCGGGACACAACTACGAGCAGTACTTC. The rearrangement links TRBV25-1 to TRBJ2-7; D is possibly TRBD1 (6 bases). V shed 5 bases and J shed 3 bases, with 11 bases lying between them. The CDR3 has 13 amino acids. CDR1 and CDR2 (germline): MGHDK, SYGVNS.

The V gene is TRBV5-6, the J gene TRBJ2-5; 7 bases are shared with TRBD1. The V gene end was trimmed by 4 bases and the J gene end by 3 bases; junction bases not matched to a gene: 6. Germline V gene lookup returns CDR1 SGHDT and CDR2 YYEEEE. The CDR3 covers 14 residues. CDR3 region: CASSTITGEETQYF. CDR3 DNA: TGTGCCAGCAGCACTATCACAGGGGAAGAGACCCAGTACTTC.

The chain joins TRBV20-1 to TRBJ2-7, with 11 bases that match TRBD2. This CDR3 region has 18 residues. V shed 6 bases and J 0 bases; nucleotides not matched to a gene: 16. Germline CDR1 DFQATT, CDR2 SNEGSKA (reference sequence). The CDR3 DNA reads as TGCAGTGCCCATCCGACCCCTCTAGCGGGGGGCATCTCCTACGAGCAGTACTTC. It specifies CSAHPTPLAGGISYEQYF.

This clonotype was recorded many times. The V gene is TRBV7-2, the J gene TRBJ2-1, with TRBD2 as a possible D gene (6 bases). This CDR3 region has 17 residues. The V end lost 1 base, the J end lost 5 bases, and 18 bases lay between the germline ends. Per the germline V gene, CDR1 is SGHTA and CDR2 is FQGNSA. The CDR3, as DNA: TGTGCCAGCAGCTTAGGCGGGACGCTTAGTATGAACAATGAGCAGTTCTTC. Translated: CASSLGGTLSMNNEQFF.

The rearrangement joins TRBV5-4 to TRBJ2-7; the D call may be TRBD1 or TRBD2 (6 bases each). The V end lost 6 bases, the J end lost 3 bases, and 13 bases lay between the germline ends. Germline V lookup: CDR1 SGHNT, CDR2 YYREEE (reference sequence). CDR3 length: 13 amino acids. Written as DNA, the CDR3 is TGTGCCAGCACCTCCGGGGGCGGCTACGAGCAGTACTTC. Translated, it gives CASTSGGGYEQYF.